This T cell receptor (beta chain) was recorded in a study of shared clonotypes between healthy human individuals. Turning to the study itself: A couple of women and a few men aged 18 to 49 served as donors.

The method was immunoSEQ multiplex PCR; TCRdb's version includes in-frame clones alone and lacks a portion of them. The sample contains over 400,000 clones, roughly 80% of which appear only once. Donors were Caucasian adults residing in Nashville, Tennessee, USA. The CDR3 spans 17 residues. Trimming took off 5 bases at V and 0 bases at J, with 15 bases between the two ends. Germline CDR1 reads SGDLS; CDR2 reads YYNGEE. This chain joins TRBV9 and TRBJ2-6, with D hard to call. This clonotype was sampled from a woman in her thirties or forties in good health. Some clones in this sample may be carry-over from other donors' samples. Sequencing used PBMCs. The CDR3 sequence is CASSASLRSSGANVLTF. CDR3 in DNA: TGTGCCAGCAGTGCAAGCCTCCGGAGCTCTGGGGCCAACGTCCTGACTTTC.